The 17 T cell receptor beta chains listed next were all sequenced from one sample in a study of type 1 and type 2 diabetes patients. Amplification started from genomic DNA. The TCR beta CDR3 region was amplified using 30 forward and 13 reverse primers. TCRdb itself ran the multiplex PCR reads through MiXCR, one entry per CDR3 protein. The sample lists under 300,000 distinct CDR3 sequences; roughly 44% were seen once. The sample comprised peripheral blood mononuclear cells (PBMCs). Receptor source: a man between 18 and 35 years old with type 2 diabetes.

The rearrangement uses TRBV5-1 and TRBJ2-7; 9 bases match TRBD1. Per the germline V gene, CDR1 is SGHRS and CDR2 is YFSETQ. The CDR3 extends over 14 amino acids. The J segment lost 5 bases and the V segment lost 0 bases, leaving 3 bases of the junction unmatched. Written as DNA, the CDR3 is TGCGCCAGCAGCTTGGGGGGACAGGGCCACGAGCAGTACTTC. As protein: CASSLGGQGHEQYF.

This chain joins TRBV19 and TRBJ2-5, with 9 bases that match TRBD2. V was pared by 5 bases and J by 4 bases, with 5 bases of the junction left unmatched. Germline V CDR1 and CDR2: LNHDA, SQIVND (reference sequence). The CDR3 loop spans 14 amino acids. CDR3 coding DNA: TGTGCCAGTAGTTTGGAGACTAGCGGAGAGACCCAGTACTTC. Translating gives CASSLETSGETQYF.

This clonotype was observed a handful of times. This sequence joins TRBV30 and TRBJ1-1, with D unclear. Germline V gives CDR1 GTSNPN, CDR2 SVGIG (reference sequence). Trimming removed 5 bases at V and 3 bases at J, with 13 bases between. CDR3 length equals 13 residues. CDR3 sequence (DNA): TGTGCCTGGGGGGTAGGTGGAGACACTGAAGCTTTCTTT. It translates to CAWGVGGDTEAFF.

This clonotype was found a few times. This chain links TRBV19 with TRBJ1-5, with D hard to call. Germline CDR1 LNHDA, CDR2 SQIVND (reference sequence). V lost 2 bases to trimming and J lost 7 bases, with 9 bases between them. The CDR3 sequence is 13 residues long. The CDR3 loop is CASSITGRQPQHF. Written as DNA, the CDR3 is TGTGCCAGTAGTATAACGGGTCGACAGCCCCAGCATTTT.

V and J are TRBV7-2 and TRBJ2-2; 8 bases are a match to TRBD1. The V segment lost 5 bases and the J segment 6 bases; nucleotides outside the gene matches: 8. This CDR3 contains 15 residues. Germline V gives CDR1 SGHTA, CDR2 FQGNSA. CDR3 DNA: TGTGCCAGCAGCGCTCGGACAGGGAGGCCCGGGGAGCTGTTTTTT. The encoded protein is CASSARTGRPGELFF. The full variable domain, rest sourced from reference TRBV7-2 and TRBJ2-2, is GAGVSQSPSNKVTEKGKDVELRCDPISGHTALYWYRQSLGQGLEFLIYFQGNSAPDKSGLPSDRFSAERTGGSVSTLTIQRTQQEDSAVYLCASSARTGRPGELFFGEGSRLTVL.

This clonotype appeared a single time. Its ends do not fully match the called genes, so a read error is possible. In nucleotides, the CDR3 is TGCGCCAGCAGCCATACCGGGCGGGGGAATGAAAAACTGTTTTTT. Translated, it gives CASSHTGRGNEKLFF. The chain has TRBV7-4 and TRBJ1-4, with a tentative D call TRBD1 (5 bases). Germline V gives CDR1 SGHVT, CDR2 SQSDAQ. The CDR3 covers 15 residues.

The chain employs TRBV5-1 and TRBJ2-3; D is perhaps TRBD1 (6 bases). Looked up from germline, CDR1 is SGHRS and CDR2 is YFSETQ. V was shortened by 5 bases and J by 4 bases, with 14 bases between the two germline ends. This CDR3 has 14 residues. CDR3 DNA sequence: TGCGCCAGCAGACAGGGTAGTATCGCAGATACGCAGTATTTT. This codes for CASRQGSIADTQYF.

This clonotype was counted only a few times. Compared with germline, one end of the junction differs, possibly owing to a read error. The V and J genes are TRBV10-2 and TRBJ2-6, with D possibly TRBD2 on 7 matching bases. The germline V gene has CDR1 WSHSY and CDR2 SAAADI. The CDR3 contains 16 residues. The DNA for the CDR3 is TGTGCCAGCAGTGAGGGGGGGGGCGCAGGGGCCAACGTCCTGACTTTC. As protein: CASSEGGGAGANVLTF.

This clonotype was counted only a few times. The chain recombines TRBV13 with TRBJ2-1; weak D call: TRBD2 (5 bases). V shed 5 bases and J shed 10 bases, with 12 bases lying between them. CDR1 PRHDT and CDR2 FYEKMQ come from the germline V gene (reference sequence). The CDR3 has 12 residues. CDR3 sequence: CASSEMGREQFF. The CDR3 DNA reads as TGTGCCAGCAGCGAAATGGGGAGAGAGCAGTTCTTC.

This chain links TRBV12-3 or TRBV12-4 with TRBJ2-3; perhaps TRBD1 as D (6 bases). V was cut by 6 bases and J by 4 bases, with 17 bases left in between. The CDR3 contains 15 residues. DNA of the CDR3: TGTGCCAGCAGAGAAGACAGGCAATTAGCAGATACGCAGTATTTT. Translated, it gives CASREDRQLADTQYF.

V gene TRBV19 combines with J gene TRBJ2-2, with TRBD2 identical over 7 bases. CDR3 size: 15 residues. CDR1 and CDR2 from the germline V gene are LNHDA and SQIVND (reference sequence). V shed 3 bases and J 6 bases; nucleotides not matched to a gene: 7. The CDR3 spells CASSMGGSPPGELFF. In DNA, the CDR3 is TGTGCCAGTAGTATGGGCGGGAGTCCCCCCGGGGAGCTGTTTTTT.

This clonotype was counted between two and nine times. The chain joins TRBV27 to TRBJ2-7, with D possibly matching TRBD1 (6 bases). The CDR3 has 13 amino acids. Germline V gene data show CDR1 as MNHEY and CDR2 as SMNVEV (reference sequence). The V and J ends lost 5 bases and 3 bases respectively, with 11 bases between them. The chain's CDR3 is CASSLQGHYEQYF. Written as DNA, the CDR3 is TGTGCCAGCAGTCTGCAGGGGCACTACGAGCAGTACTTC.

This clonotype was observed a few times. This chain links TRBV25-1 with TRBJ1-1; 7 bases fit TRBD1. This CDR3 contains 13 residues. Germline CDR1 MGHDK, CDR2 SYGVNS. J was trimmed by 1 base and V by 6 bases; bases with no gene match: 2. The CDR3 region has the DNA TGTGCCAGCAGGGGACAGACGAACACTGAAGCTTTCTTT. This translates into CASRGQTNTEAFF.

This clonotype was picked up a small number of times. The rearrangement links TRBV7-9 to TRBJ2-5; a weak D match, TRBD1 (6 bases). Germline V lookup: CDR1 SEHNR, CDR2 FQNEAQ (reference sequence). The CDR3 is made up of 15 amino acids. The V gene lost 5 bases and the J gene lost 5 bases, with 18 bases spanning the gap. CDR3 region: CASSSHQGPRETQYF. CDR3 bases: TGTGCCAGCAGCAGTCACCAGGGGCCCCGGGAGACCCAGTACTTC.

Ten or more counts support this clonotype. The V call is TRBV30, the J call TRBJ1-4; tentatively, D is TRBD1 (5 bases). V was cut by 5 bases and J by 5 bases, with 9 bases left in between. Germline V gene data show CDR1 as GTSNPN and CDR2 as SVGIG (reference sequence). CDR3 length equals 12 residues. The CDR3 DNA sequence: TGTGCCTGGGAGCAGGGAAATGAAAAACTGTTTTTT. It is translated as CAWEQGNEKLFF.

Regarding this clonotype: The conserved final phenylalanine or tryptophan is absent from the CDR3, which likely points to a read error. The chain joins TRBV30 to TRBJ1-1; D uncertain. Trimming stripped 2 bases from V and 6 bases from J, with 7 bases between. The V gene's germline CDR1 is GTSNPN and CDR2 SVGIG (reference sequence). This CDR3 is 11 amino acids long. The CDR3 sequence: CAWSYAPEAFV. DNA of the CDR3: TGTGCCTGGAGTTACGCCCCTGAAGCTTTCGTT.

This chain connects TRBV7-2 to TRBJ1-2; D remains ambiguous. V was pared by 1 base and J by 7 bases, with 13 bases between. The CDR3 covers 14 residues. Per the germline V gene, CDR1 is SGHTA and CDR2 is FQGNSA. The CDR3: CASSLDHRQAGYTF. The CDR3 DNA is TGTGCCAGCAGCTTAGACCACCGGCAGGCTGGCTACACCTTC.